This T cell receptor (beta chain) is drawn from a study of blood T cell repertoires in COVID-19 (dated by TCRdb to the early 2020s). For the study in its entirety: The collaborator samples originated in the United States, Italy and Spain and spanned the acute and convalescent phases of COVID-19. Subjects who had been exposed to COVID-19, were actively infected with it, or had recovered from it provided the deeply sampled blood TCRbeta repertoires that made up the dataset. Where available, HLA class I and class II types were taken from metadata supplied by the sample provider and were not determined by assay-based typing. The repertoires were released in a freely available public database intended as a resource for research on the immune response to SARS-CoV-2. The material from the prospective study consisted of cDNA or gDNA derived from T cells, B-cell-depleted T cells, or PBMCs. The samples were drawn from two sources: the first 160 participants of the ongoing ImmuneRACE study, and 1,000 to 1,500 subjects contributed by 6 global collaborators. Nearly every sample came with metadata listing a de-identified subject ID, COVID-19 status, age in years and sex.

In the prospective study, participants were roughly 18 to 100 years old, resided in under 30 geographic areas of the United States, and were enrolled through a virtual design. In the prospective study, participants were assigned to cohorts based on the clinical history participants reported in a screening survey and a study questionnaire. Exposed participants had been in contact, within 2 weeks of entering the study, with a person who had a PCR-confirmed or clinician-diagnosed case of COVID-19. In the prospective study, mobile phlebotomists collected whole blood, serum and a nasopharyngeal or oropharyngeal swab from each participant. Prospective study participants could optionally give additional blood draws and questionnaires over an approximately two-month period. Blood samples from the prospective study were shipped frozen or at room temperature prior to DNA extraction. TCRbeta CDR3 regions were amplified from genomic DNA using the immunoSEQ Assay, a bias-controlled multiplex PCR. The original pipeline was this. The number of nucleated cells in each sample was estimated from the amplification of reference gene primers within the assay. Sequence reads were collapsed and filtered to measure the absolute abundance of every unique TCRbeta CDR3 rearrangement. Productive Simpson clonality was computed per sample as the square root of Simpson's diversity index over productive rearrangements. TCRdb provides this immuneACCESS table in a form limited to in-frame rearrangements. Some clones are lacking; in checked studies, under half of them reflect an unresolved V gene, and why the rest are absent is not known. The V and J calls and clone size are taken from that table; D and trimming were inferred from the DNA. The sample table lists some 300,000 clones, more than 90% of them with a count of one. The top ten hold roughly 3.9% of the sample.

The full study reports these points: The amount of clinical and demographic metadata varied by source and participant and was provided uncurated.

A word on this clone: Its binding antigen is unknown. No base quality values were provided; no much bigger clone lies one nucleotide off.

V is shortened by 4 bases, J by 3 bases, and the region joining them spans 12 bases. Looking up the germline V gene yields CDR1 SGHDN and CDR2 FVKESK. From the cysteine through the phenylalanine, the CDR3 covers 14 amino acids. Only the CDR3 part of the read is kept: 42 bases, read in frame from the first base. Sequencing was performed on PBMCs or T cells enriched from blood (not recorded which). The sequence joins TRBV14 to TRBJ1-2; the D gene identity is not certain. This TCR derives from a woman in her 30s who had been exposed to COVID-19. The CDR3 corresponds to CASSPPGVYYGYTF. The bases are TGTGCCAGCAGCCCCCCGGGAGTATACTATGGCTACACCTTC.